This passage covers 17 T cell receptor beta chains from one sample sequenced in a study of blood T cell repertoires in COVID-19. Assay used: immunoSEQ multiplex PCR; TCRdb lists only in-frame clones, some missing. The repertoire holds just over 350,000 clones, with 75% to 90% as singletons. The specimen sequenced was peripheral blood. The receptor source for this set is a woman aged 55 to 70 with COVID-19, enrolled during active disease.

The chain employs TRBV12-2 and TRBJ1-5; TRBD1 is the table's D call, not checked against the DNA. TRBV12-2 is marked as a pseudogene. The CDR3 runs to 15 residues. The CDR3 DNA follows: TGTGCAAGTCGCTTAGCACAGGGGGTGGGTCAGCCCCAGCATTTT. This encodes CASRLAQGVGQPQHF.

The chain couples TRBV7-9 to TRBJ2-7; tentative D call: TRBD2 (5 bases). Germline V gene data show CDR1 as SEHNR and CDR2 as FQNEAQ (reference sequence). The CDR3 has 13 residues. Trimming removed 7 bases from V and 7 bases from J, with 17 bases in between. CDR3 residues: CASIKGSGEEQYF. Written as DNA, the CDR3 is TGTGCCAGCATCAAGGGATCCGGGGAGGAGCAGTACTTC.

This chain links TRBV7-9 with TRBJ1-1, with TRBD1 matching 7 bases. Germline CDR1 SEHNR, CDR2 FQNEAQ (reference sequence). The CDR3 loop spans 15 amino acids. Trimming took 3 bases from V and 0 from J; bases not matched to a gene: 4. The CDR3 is CASSFFRGMNTEAFF. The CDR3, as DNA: TGTGCCAGCAGCTTTTTCAGGGGGATGAACACTGAAGCTTTCTTT.

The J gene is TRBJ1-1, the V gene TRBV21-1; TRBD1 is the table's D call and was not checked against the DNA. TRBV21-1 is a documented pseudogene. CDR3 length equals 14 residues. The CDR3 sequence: CASTLGARGTEAFF. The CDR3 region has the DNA TGTGCCAGCACCTTGGGGGCAAGGGGGACTGAAGCTTTCTTT.

The CDR3 bases are TGTGCCTCGAGGCCAGGGGGTACCGGGGAGCTGTTTTTT. This translates into CASRPGGTGELFF. The V call is TRBV7-3, the J call TRBJ2-2; the match to TRBD1 covers 7 bases. Germline values: CDR1 SGHTA, CDR2 FQGTGA. V was clipped by 11 bases and J by 5 bases; unmatched bases: 8. CDR3 size: 13 residues.

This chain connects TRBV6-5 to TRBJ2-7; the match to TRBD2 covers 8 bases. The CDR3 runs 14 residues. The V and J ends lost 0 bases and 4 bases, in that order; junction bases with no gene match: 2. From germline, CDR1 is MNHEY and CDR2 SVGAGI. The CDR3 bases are TGTGCCAGCAGTTACTCTCGGGGGGGGTACGAGCAGTACTTC. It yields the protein CASSYSRGGYEQYF.

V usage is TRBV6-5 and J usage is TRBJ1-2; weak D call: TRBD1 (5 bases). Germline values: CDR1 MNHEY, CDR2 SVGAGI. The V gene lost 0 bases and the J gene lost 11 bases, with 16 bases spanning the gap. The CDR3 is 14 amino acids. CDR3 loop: CASSYSSDHPGYTF. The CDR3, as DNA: TGTGCCAGCAGTTACTCGAGCGACCACCCAGGGTACACCTTC.

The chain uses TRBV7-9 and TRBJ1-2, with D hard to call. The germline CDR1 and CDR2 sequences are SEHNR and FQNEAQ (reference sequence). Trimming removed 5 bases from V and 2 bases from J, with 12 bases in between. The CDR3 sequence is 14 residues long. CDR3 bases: TGTGCCAGCAGCCCGGCCGGGATGAACTATGGCTACACCTTC. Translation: CASSPAGMNYGYTF.

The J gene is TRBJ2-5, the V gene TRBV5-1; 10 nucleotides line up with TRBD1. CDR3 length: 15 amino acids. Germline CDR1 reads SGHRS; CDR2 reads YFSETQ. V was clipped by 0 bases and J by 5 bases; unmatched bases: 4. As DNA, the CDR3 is TGCGCCAGCAGCTTGGTCCAGGGACAGGGGGAGACCCAGTACTTC. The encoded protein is CASSLVQGQGETQYF. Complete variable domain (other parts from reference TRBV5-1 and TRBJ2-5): KAGVTQTPRYLIKTRGQQVTLSCSPISGHRSVSWYQQTPGQGLQFLFEYFSETQRNKGNFPGRFSGRQFSNSRSEMNVSTLELGDSALYLCASSLVQGQGETQYFGPGTRLLVL.

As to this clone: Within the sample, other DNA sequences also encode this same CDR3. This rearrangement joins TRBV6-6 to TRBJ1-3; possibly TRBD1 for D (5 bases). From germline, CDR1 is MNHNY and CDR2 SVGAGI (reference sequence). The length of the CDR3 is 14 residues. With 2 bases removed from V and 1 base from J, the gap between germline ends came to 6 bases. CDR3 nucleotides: TGTGCCAGCAGTTACAGGGGATCTGGAAACACCATATATTTT. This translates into CASSYRGSGNTIYF.

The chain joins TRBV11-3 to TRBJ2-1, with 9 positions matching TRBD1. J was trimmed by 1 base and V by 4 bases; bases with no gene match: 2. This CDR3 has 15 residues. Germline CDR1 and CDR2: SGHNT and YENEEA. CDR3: CASSSDRGSYNEQFF. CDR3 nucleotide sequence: TGTGCCAGCAGCTCGGACAGGGGATCCTACAATGAGCAGTTCTTC.

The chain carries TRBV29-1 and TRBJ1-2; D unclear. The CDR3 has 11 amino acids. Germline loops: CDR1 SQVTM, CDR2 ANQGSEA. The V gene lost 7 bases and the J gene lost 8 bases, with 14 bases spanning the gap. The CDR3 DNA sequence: TGCAGCGGACTATCAGACGTGGGCTACACCTTC. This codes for CSGLSDVGYTF.

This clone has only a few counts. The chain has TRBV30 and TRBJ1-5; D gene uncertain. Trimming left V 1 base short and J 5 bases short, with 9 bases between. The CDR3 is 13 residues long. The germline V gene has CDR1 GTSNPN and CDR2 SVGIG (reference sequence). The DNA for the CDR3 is TGTGCCTGGAGTGGAGGAGGTTATCAGCCCCAGCATTTT. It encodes CAWSGGGYQPQHF.

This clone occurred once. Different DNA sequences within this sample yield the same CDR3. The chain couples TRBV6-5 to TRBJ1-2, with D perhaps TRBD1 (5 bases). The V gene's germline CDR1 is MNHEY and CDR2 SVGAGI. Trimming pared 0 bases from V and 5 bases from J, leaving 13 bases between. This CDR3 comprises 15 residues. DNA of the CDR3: TGTGCCAGCAGTTACTCTATCGGGGGAGGGTATGGCTACACCTTC. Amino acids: CASSYSIGGGYGYTF.

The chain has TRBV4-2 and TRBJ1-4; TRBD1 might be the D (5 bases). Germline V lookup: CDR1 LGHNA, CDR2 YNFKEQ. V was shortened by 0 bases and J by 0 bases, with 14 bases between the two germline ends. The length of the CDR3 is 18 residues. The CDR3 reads CASSQESWGGPTNEKLFF. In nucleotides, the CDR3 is TGTGCCAGCAGCCAAGAGTCTTGGGGGGGTCCAACTAATGAAAAACTGTTTTTT.

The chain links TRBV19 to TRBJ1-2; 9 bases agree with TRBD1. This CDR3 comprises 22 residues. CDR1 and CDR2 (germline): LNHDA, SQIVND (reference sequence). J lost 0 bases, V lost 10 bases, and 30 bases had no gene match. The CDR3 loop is CATKSALWDDYTGGRANYGYTF. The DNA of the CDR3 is TGTGCCACTAAATCCGCCTTATGGGATGACTATACAGGGGGCAGAGCTAACTATGGCTACACCTTC.

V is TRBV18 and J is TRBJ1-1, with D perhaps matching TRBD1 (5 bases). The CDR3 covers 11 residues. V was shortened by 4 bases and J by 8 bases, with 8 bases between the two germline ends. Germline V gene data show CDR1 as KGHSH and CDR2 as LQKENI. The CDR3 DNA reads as TGTGCCAGCTCACAGCGGGGCGAAGCTTTCTTT. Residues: CASSQRGEAFF.